This TCR beta chain was profiled in a study of early T cells in non-severe SARS-CoV-2 infection. Study as a whole: The study sequenced bulk RNA from unsorted whole blood, with chains unpaired.

General study results and limits: The matching step, a VDJdb search, favored anti-spike CD8 responses and missed private and CD4 specificities.

Each cDNA molecule carried a unique molecular identifier. TCRdb analysed the 5' RACE reads with MiXCR anew, one entry per CDR3 protein. In the table there are around 64,000 distinct CDR3 sequences, approximately 10% of which are singletons. Of note for this clonotype: Its antigen is currently unknown.

Losses at the gene ends were 0 bases for V and 8 bases for J; bases not matched to a gene: 2. Germline V gene data show CDR1 as SGHRS and CDR2 as YFSETQ. CDR3 length: 13 amino acids. The sample consisted of whole blood, taken at baseline. This chain connects TRBV5-1 to TRBJ1-1; 9 bases fit TRBD1. The clonotype was recovered from an adult who was a healthcare worker with PCR-confirmed SARS-CoV-2 infection or an uninfected control (not recorded which). The CDR3 loop reads CASSLGTGEEAFF. CDR3 bases: TGCGCCAGCAGCTTGGGGACAGGGGAAGAAGCTTTCTTT.